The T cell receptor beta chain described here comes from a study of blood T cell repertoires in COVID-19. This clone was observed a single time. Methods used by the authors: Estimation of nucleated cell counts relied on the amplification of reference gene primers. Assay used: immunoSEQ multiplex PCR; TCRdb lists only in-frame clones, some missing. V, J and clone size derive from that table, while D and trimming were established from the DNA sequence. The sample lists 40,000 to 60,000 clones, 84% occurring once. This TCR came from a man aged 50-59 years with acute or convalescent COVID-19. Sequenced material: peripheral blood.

CDR3 in DNA: TGTGCCAGCAGCGGGACTCATACAGATACGCAGTATTTT. This gives the protein CASSGTHTDTQYF. This sequence joins TRBV11-2 and TRBJ2-3; a weak D match, TRBD2 (6 bases). This CDR3 is built from 13 residues. Trimming stripped 5 bases from V and 3 bases from J, with 9 bases between. Per germline, CDR1 SGHAT and CDR2 FQNNGV.